The T cell receptor beta chain described here comes from a study of T cells in Graves' hyperthyroidism and ophthalmopathy. General study points: The model's output predicted ophthalmopathy at a median of about 5.9 months prior to onset.

From RNA transcripts, TCR beta CDR3 regions were amplified. With the HTBI primer set, the TCR CDR3 went through a first round of RT-PCR. TCRdb itself ran the multiplex PCR reads through MiXCR, one entry per CDR3 protein. The sample consists of some 800,000 distinct CDR3 sequences, roughly 37% of them appearing once. Germline assignment: CDR1 MGHRA and CDR2 YSYEKL. The CDR3 contains 8 residues when both ends are counted. About this clonotype: What it binds is not known. As the CDR3 is not closed by the conserved phenylalanine or tryptophan, this likely results from a read error. No DNA is shown, since the ends of the CDR3 on it are uncertain; the CDR3 is the one TCRdb lists.

A patient was excluded if there was uncontrolled infection, other autoimmune disease, pregnancy or lactation. It was less than 13 ml of fresh peripheral blood that supplied the PBMCs. The chain employs TRBV4-1 and TRBJ1-2; the DNA was not used to check the table's D call, TRBD1. What was sequenced was blood. The sequence came from a man in his late teens or twenties with Graves' hyperthyroidism. The CDR3 protein is CASSQGAT.